Shown below are 14 T cell receptor beta chains from a single sample sequenced in a study of prognosis after radiotherapy for stage I lung cancer. Multiplex PCR, run in two rounds, amplified TCR beta CDR3 from genomic DNA. The first PCR round targeted every TRBV and TRBJ gene with specific primers. From the multiplex PCR reads, TCRdb called clonotypes with MiXCR, one entry per CDR3 protein. The table lists about 59,000 distinct CDR3 sequences, around a quarter of them singletons. The sample here was PBMCs, taken before or after stereotactic body radiation therapy (not recorded which). These receptors were obtained from a donor at least 50 years old with non-small cell lung cancer.

The sample holds many counts of this clonotype. The V call is TRBV7-9, the J call TRBJ2-7, with 7 bases fitting TRBD2. Trimming removed 5 bases from V and 7 bases from J; junction bases left unmatched: 8. Germline loops: CDR1 SEHNR, CDR2 FQNEAQ (reference sequence). This CDR3 spans 13 amino acids. The CDR3 nucleotides read TGTGCCAGCAGCCCGACTAGCACTGGAGAGCAGTACTTC. It is translated as CASSPTSTGEQYF.

The chain joins TRBV18 to TRBJ2-1; a weak D match, TRBD1 (6 bases). In germline, CDR1 is KGHSH, CDR2 LQKENI. The CDR3 consists of 16 residues. Trimming stripped 3 bases from V and 4 bases from J, with 16 bases between. The DNA for the CDR3 is TGTGCCAGCTCACCTTTAGGCAGGGGTACTTACAATGAGCAGTTCTTC. This codes for CASSPLGRGTYNEQFF.

Ten or more counts support this clonotype. The V gene is TRBV7-9, the J gene TRBJ2-7; D ambiguous. The CDR3 extends over 12 amino acids. CDR1 and CDR2 (germline): SEHNR, FQNEAQ (reference sequence). The germline V and J ends were trimmed by 4 bases and 3 bases, with 7 bases remaining between them. The CDR3 reads CASSYLDYEQYF. The CDR3 bases are TGTGCCAGCAGCTATCTGGACTACGAGCAGTACTTC. The full variable domain, in which reference TRBV7-9 and TRBJ2-7 provide the parts outside the CDR3, is DTGVSQNPRHKITKRGQNVTFRCDPISEHNRLYWYRQTLGQGPEFLTYFQNEAQLEKSRLLSDRFSAERPKGSFSTLEIQRTEQGDSAMYLCASSYLDYEQYFGPGTRLTVT.

This clonotype has ten or more counts. The CDR3: CASSPAGGYNEQFF. In DNA, the CDR3 is TGTGCCAGCTCACCCGCAGGGGGGTACAATGAGCAGTTCTTC. The gene calls are TRBV18 and TRBJ2-1; TRBD1 is a possible D gene (7 bases). The V gene's germline CDR1 is KGHSH and CDR2 LQKENI. V was cut by 3 bases and J by 4 bases, with 10 bases left in between. The CDR3 totals 14 residues.

Points on this clonotype: Being one base from a much bigger clone, this may be a read error. V and J are TRBV6-1 and TRBJ2-1, with 7 bases identical to TRBD1. The CDR3 extends over 16 amino acids. V shed 6 bases and J 0 bases; nucleotides not matched to a gene: 8. The germline gives CDR1 MNHNS, CDR2 SASEGT. Written as DNA, the CDR3 is TGTGCCAGCAGAAATCCGGGACAGAGCTCCTACAATGAGCAGTTCTTC. This gives the protein CASRNPGQSSYNEQFF.

Many counts were recorded for this clonotype. The V call is TRBV6-5, the J call TRBJ1-1; a weak D match, TRBD1 (5 bases). CDR1 is MNHEY and CDR2 is SVGAGI in the germline V gene. V lost 0 bases to trimming and J lost 6 bases, with 11 bases between them. The CDR3 consists of 14 residues. The CDR3 region is CASSYSGANPEAFF. The DNA of the CDR3 is TGTGCCAGCAGTTACTCAGGGGCTAACCCTGAAGCTTTCTTT.

About this clonotype: Being one base from a much bigger clone, this may be a read error. The V call is TRBV9, the J call TRBJ2-3; the D call may be TRBD1 or TRBD2 (5 bases each). The V end was cut by 3 bases, the J end by 0 bases, with 11 bases between. This CDR3 is built from 15 residues. Germline values: CDR1 SGDLS, CDR2 YYNGEE. CDR3 in amino acids: CASSAIGDSTDTQYF. The CDR3 bases are TGTGCCAGCAGCGCCATAGGGGACAGCACAGATACGCAGTATTTT.

With regard to this clonotype: Given a far larger clone just one base away, this is likely a sequencing read error. This chain joins TRBV6-4 and TRBJ2-3; D gene unclear. Germline CDR1 and CDR2: MRHNA and SNTAGT. The CDR3 length is 16 residues. The V and J ends lost 4 bases and 2 bases respectively, with 16 bases between them. CDR3 residues: CASSVSRSLTTDTQYF. As DNA, the CDR3 is TGTGCCAGCAGTGTATCGAGGAGCCTGACCACAGATACGCAGTATTTT.

This clonotype showed up many times. This chain connects TRBV19 to TRBJ1-2; D remains ambiguous. The CDR3 extends over 12 amino acids. CDR1 is LNHDA and CDR2 is SQIVND in the germline V gene (reference sequence). Between the trimmed V and J ends, which lost 10 bases and 7 bases, there was a span of 16 bases. This chain's CDR3 is CATAPGAGGYTF. For the CDR3, the DNA is TGTGCCACCGCGCCCGGCGCGGGTGGCTACACCTTC.

This clonotype was seen at least ten times. The chain links TRBV6-5 to TRBJ1-1; D unresolved. The germline gives CDR1 MNHEY, CDR2 SVGAGI. This CDR3 contains 12 residues. The V end was cut by 4 bases, the J end by 4 bases, with 7 bases between. The CDR3 sequence is CASSWTITEAFF. CDR3 coding DNA: TGTGCCAGCAGTTGGACCATCACTGAAGCTTTCTTT.

In its sample, this clonotype was seen once. Compared with germline, one end of the junction differs, possibly owing to a read error. J is TRBJ2-3 and V is TRBV11-2, with 13 bases lining up with TRBD2. This CDR3 contains 19 residues. Germline lookup yields CDR1 SGHAT and CDR2 FQNNGV. The CDR3 loop is CSSSLQPTSGGTLAGTQYF. CDR3 DNA: TGTTCCAGCAGCTTACAACCGACTAGCGGGGGGACTCTTGCAGGTACGCAGTATTTT.

This clonotype was recorded at least ten times. This rearrangement joins TRBV6-1 to TRBJ1-2; D not certain. Germline V gene sequence: CDR1 MNHNS, CDR2 SASEGT. V gave up 5 bases and J gave up 4 bases, with 11 bases separating them. The CDR3 has 13 amino acids. The CDR3 DNA follows: TGTGCCAGCAGTCTAGGGCTTGCCTATGGCTACACCTTC. This encodes CASSLGLAYGYTF.

This clonotype was observed a few times. The V and J genes are TRBV4-2 and TRBJ2-7; a possible D gene is TRBD1 (7 bases). Germline values: CDR1 LGHNA, CDR2 YNFKEQ. Trimming pared 0 bases from V and 5 bases from J, leaving 20 bases between. This CDR3 comprises 17 residues. The CDR3 here is CASSQERASGGFHEQYF. CDR3 nucleotides: TGTGCCAGCAGCCAAGAAAGAGCGTCAGGGGGGTTCCACGAGCAGTACTTC.

About this clonotype itself: A much larger clone differs from this one at a single base, so this may be a read error. The chain uses TRBV5-5 and TRBJ1-2; TRBD1 matches at 7 bases. J was trimmed by 4 bases and V by 0 bases; bases with no gene match: 6. This CDR3 has 15 amino acids. The V gene's germline CDR1 is SGHKS and CDR2 YYEKEE (reference sequence). Written as DNA, the CDR3 is TGTGCCAGCAGCTTGGCGGTAGGGGGCATCTATGGCTACACCTTC. Translated, it gives CASSLAVGGIYGYTF.